These 30 T cell receptor beta chains came from one sample sequenced in a study of CD8+CD57+ T cells in acquired aplastic anemia. Both TCR beta VDJ combination and CDR3 sequence profiling were carried out. Genomic DNA was the template for this profiling. TCRdb re-derived calls from the reads in MiXCR, one entry per CDR3 protein. The data show over 150,000 distinct CDR3 sequences, with roughly 60% seen just once and about two fifths held by the top ten. The authors sequenced patients whose flow cytometry had shown CD8+CD57+ cell expansion. The source material was sorted CD4+, CD8+, or CD8+CD57+ T cells (not recorded which) from PBMCs. These receptors were taken from a human donor with aplastic anemia.

This clonotype appeared many times. J is TRBJ2-1 and V is TRBV19, with 7 bases matching TRBD1. V lost 9 bases and J lost 7; bases outside the gene matches: 9. The CDR3 totals 13 residues. Germline V CDR1 and CDR2: LNHDA, SQIVND (reference sequence). The CDR3 loop is CASLGQNFNEQFF. The CDR3, as DNA: TGTGCCAGCTTGGGACAGAATTTTAATGAGCAGTTCTTC.

The chain carries TRBV25-1 and TRBJ1-5; D is undetermined. V was pared by 5 bases and J by 3 bases, with 17 bases between. This CDR3 is 16 amino acids long. The germline CDR1 and CDR2 sequences are MGHDK and SYGVNS. CDR3 loop: CASSYSAGVVNQPQHF. Written as DNA, the CDR3 is TGTGCCAGCAGTTACTCAGCTGGGGTCGTCAATCAGCCCCAGCATTTT.

This clonotype appeared a few times. The CDR3 here is CASSPITQETQYF. The CDR3 DNA sequence: TGTGCCAGCAGCCCGATCACCCAAGAGACCCAGTACTTC. The chain links TRBV5-6 to TRBJ2-5, with no clear D. Germline values: CDR1 SGHDT, CDR2 YYEEEE. Deletions cut 4 bases from V and 1 base from J, with 8 bases between. The CDR3 extends over 13 amino acids.

V gene TRBV29-1 combines with J gene TRBJ2-7; no clear D. The CDR3 extends over 13 amino acids. V was shortened by 6 bases and J by 2 bases, with 14 bases between the two germline ends. CDR1 is SQVTM and CDR2 is ANQGSEA in the germline V gene. CDR3 sequence reads: CSVFRPLTYEQYF. The CDR3 nucleotides are TGCAGCGTATTTAGGCCCCTCACCTACGAGCAGTACTTC.

This clonotype was found many times. This sequence joins TRBV13 and TRBJ2-7; D unclear. The ends were cut back, 2 bases at V and 0 bases at J, with 5 bases in the middle. This CDR3 contains 13 residues. In germline, CDR1 is PRHDT, CDR2 FYEKMQ (reference sequence). The CDR3 DNA reads TGTGCCAGCAGCTTATCCCACTCCTACGAGCAGTACTTC. Translation: CASSLSHSYEQYF.

This clonotype was counted at least ten times. The J gene is TRBJ1-1, the V gene TRBV19; D is perhaps TRBD1 (6 bases). Trimming left V 10 bases short and J 7 bases short, with 19 bases between. Germline V gene lookup returns CDR1 LNHDA and CDR2 SQIVND (reference sequence). CDR3 length equals 13 residues. The CDR3 protein is CATRGGGLGEAFF. The CDR3 bases are TGTGCCACCCGGGGAGGGGGTTTGGGTGAAGCTTTCTTT.

The chain uses TRBV19 and TRBJ1-2; 7 nucleotides agree with TRBD1. Germline V gives CDR1 LNHDA, CDR2 SQIVND (reference sequence). There are 15 residues in the CDR3. The V gene end was trimmed by 3 bases and the J gene end by 1 base; junction bases not matched to a gene: 5. The CDR3 nucleotides are TGTGCCAGTAGTATGCGGGACAGAGTTAACTATGGCTACACCTTC. Its translation is CASSMRDRVNYGYTF.

The chain carries TRBV7-6 and TRBJ2-1, with 9 positions matching TRBD2. The ends lost 5 bases at V and 12 bases at J; junction bases unmatched: 17. Germline values: CDR1 SGHVS, CDR2 FNYEAQ. The CDR3 runs 16 residues. The DNA of the CDR3 is TGTGCCAGCAGCCTTAGCGGGGGCACCCCCTACGATGGGCAGTTCTTC. It translates to CASSLSGGTPYDGQFF.

The chain links TRBV12-3 or TRBV12-4 to TRBJ1-2; 8 bases are a match to TRBD1. The CDR3 runs 14 residues. The V segment lost 6 bases and the J segment 5 bases; nucleotides outside the gene matches: 8. CDR3 sequence: CASSGGQGWYGYTF. The CDR3 DNA reads as TGTGCCAGCAGCGGAGGACAGGGATGGTATGGCTACACCTTC.

The V call is TRBV7-8, the J call TRBJ2-1; a weak D match, TRBD1 (5 bases). Germline CDR1 SGHVS, CDR2 FQNEAQ. The V and J ends lost 5 bases and 10 bases respectively, with 12 bases between them. This CDR3 spans 12 amino acids. Written as DNA, the CDR3 is TGTGCCAGCAGCCCGACAGAGAGGGAGCAGTTCTTC. As protein: CASSPTEREQFF.

The chain uses TRBV5-4 and TRBJ2-7; 8 bases are a match to TRBD1. Unmatched junction bases numbered 11, after V lost 3 bases and J lost 3 bases. The CDR3 is 16 residues long. Germline V gives CDR1 SGHNT, CDR2 YYREEE (reference sequence). Here the CDR3 DNA reads TGTGCCAGCAGCTCTATAGGACAGGGACGTCTCTACGAGCAGTACTTC. It is translated as CASSSIGQGRLYEQYF.

Concerning this clonotype itself: A single base separates this from a much larger clone, so it may be a read error. The chain employs TRBV4-1 and TRBJ1-4, with D possibly TRBD1 on 5 matching bases. The CDR3 spans 16 residues. CDR1 is MGHRA, CDR2 YSYEKL, per germline. The CDR3 DNA reads TGCGCCAGCAGCCAAGTGGGGGGAGCAACTAATGAAGAACTGTTTTTT. As protein: CASSQVGGATNEELFF.

The genes are TRBV5-1 and TRBJ1-1; D not resolved. This CDR3 has 13 residues. Trimming stripped 4 bases from V and 4 bases from J, with 11 bases between. Germline values: CDR1 SGHRS, CDR2 YFSETQ. CDR3 sequence: CASSTSGVTEAFF. In DNA form, the CDR3 reads TGCGCCAGCAGCACCTCAGGAGTCACTGAAGCTTTCTTT.

The gene calls are TRBV7-2 and TRBJ2-3, with 8 bases fitting TRBD1. V lost 2 bases and J lost 12; bases outside the gene matches: 16. CDR1 SGHTA and CDR2 FQGNSA come from the germline V gene. The CDR3 spans 16 residues. The CDR3 loop reads CASSLRTGTTPLPQYF. As DNA, the CDR3 is TGTGCCAGCAGCTTACGGACAGGGACCACTCCACTCCCTCAGTATTTT.

This clonotype was observed many times. The chain carries TRBV5-1 and TRBJ1-1; a weak D match, TRBD1 (5 bases). The germline V and J ends were trimmed by 4 bases and 1 base, with 11 bases remaining between them. There are 14 residues in the CDR3. Germline V gene lookup returns CDR1 SGHRS and CDR2 YFSETQ. The CDR3 sequence: CASSTGQGNTEAFF. The CDR3 DNA is TGCGCCAGCAGCACTGGGCAGGGGAACACTGAAGCTTTCTTT.

The chain combines TRBV5-1 with TRBJ2-7, with D unresolved. Germline V gene sequence: CDR1 SGHRS, CDR2 YFSETQ. The CDR3 has 13 residues. V was clipped by 0 bases and J by 2 bases, with 6 bases between them. This CDR3 reads CASSLDTPYEQYF. CDR3 nucleotide sequence: TGCGCCAGCAGCTTGGACACCCCCTACGAGCAGTACTTC.

This rearrangement joins TRBV20-1 to TRBJ2-7, with 7 bases aligning to TRBD2. Germline V gene sequence: CDR1 DFQATT, CDR2 SNEGSKA (reference sequence). CDR3 size: 14 residues. J gave up 0 bases and V 5 bases, and 7 bases lay outside the gene matches. The chain's CDR3 is CSALGTTNSYEQYF. CDR3 sequence (DNA): TGCAGTGCTCTCGGGACTACTAACTCCTACGAGCAGTACTTC.

J is TRBJ1-5 and V is TRBV5-6; no clear D gene. The V gene's germline CDR1 is SGHDT and CDR2 YYEEEE. The CDR3 length is 13 residues. Trimming stripped 2 bases from V and 3 bases from J, with 6 bases between. The CDR3 region is CASSFGNNQPQHF. The CDR3 DNA sequence: TGTGCCAGCAGCTTTGGCAACAATCAGCCCCAGCATTTT.

This clonotype was counted only a few times. The genes are TRBV6-1 and TRBJ2-5; 15 nucleotides align to TRBD2. There are 15 residues in the CDR3. Trimming cost V 4 bases and J 4 bases; bases outside gene matches: 1. Germline V CDR1 and CDR2: MNHNS, SASEGT. The DNA for the CDR3 is TGTGCCAGCAGTGGGACTAGCGGGGGGGCAGAGACCCAGTACTTC. Translated: CASSGTSGGAETQYF.

The J gene is TRBJ2-5, the V gene TRBV19; D gene uncertain. The CDR3 has 13 residues. V was cut by 5 bases and J by 2 bases, with 9 bases left in between. In germline, CDR1 is LNHDA, CDR2 SQIVND (reference sequence). CDR3 region: CASSFQMQETQYF. The CDR3 nucleotides read TGTGCCAGTAGTTTTCAGATGCAAGAGACCCAGTACTTC.

Concerning this clonotype itself: One end of the junction varies from germline; a read error may be responsible. The genes are TRBV20-1 and TRBJ2-3; D is unresolved. This CDR3 has 9 amino acids. The germline V gene has CDR1 DFQATT and CDR2 SNEGSKA (reference sequence). CDR3 sequence reads: CSEGWTLYF. As DNA, the CDR3 is TGCAGTGAAGGGTGGACGCTGTATTTT.

The chain joins TRBV24-1 to TRBJ2-7; 7 nucleotides align to TRBD1. Germline trimming cut 5 bases from V and 1 base from J; bases unmatched to any gene: 4. CDR3 size: 14 residues. The germline gives CDR1 KGHDR, CDR2 SFDVKD. DNA for the CDR3: TGTGCCACCAGTGCCCCGGACAGGTCCTACGAGCAGTACTTC. This codes for CATSAPDRSYEQYF.

The V and J genes are TRBV12-5 and TRBJ1-2, with TRBD1 matching over 7 bases. This CDR3 contains 14 residues. The V and J ends lost 3 bases and 5 bases, in that order; junction bases with no gene match: 6. Germline assignment: CDR1 LGHNT and CDR2 FRNRAP. In DNA, the CDR3 is TGTGCTAGTGGTTTACTAGACAGGGTGTATGGCTACACCTTC. Its translation: CASGLLDRVYGYTF.

The rearrangement joins TRBV20-1 to TRBJ1-1; D is unresolved. The CDR3 totals 13 residues. Per the germline V gene, CDR1 is DFQATT and CDR2 is SNEGSKA (reference sequence). Trimming removed 4 bases at V and 3 bases at J, with 12 bases between. CDR3 in DNA: TGCAGTGCTACCTTCGACCGGTACACTGAAGCTTTCTTT. Translated, it gives CSATFDRYTEAFF.

Ten or more counts support this clonotype. The chain uses TRBV12-3 or TRBV12-4 and TRBJ1-1, with D hard to call. The CDR3 length is 14 residues. Trimming left V 2 bases short and J 1 base short, with 8 bases between. The CDR3 spells CASSLFVRNTEAFF. DNA for the CDR3: TGTGCCAGCAGTTTATTTGTTAGGAACACTGAAGCTTTCTTT.

The CDR3 DNA sequence: TGCAGTGGAGCGGGTACCGAAGAGACCCAGTACTTC. Protein: CSGAGTEETQYF. The chain couples TRBV20-1 to TRBJ2-5, with D possibly matching TRBD2 (6 bases). V shed 7 bases and J shed 3 bases, with 12 bases lying between them. CDR3 size: 12 residues. Germline-derived CDR1 and CDR2 are DFQATT and SNEGSKA (reference sequence).

The V gene is TRBV19, the J gene TRBJ1-2; possible D gene TRBD1, 5 bases. CDR3 length: 15 amino acids. The V gene lost 0 bases and the J gene lost 6 bases, with 14 bases spanning the gap. From germline, CDR1 is LNHDA and CDR2 SQIVND (reference sequence). The CDR3 protein is CASSIDLGDENGYTF. The DNA for the CDR3 is TGTGCCAGTAGTATAGATTTGGGGGATGAGAATGGCTACACCTTC.

This clonotype was counted a single time. The genes are TRBV19 and TRBJ2-1; a possible D gene is TRBD1 (5 bases). The length of the CDR3 is 12 residues. The V gene's germline CDR1 is LNHDA and CDR2 SQIVND (reference sequence). The V end was cut by 4 bases, the J end by 7 bases, with 8 bases between. For the CDR3, the DNA is TGTGCCAGTAGTAAGGGGTTGAATGAGCAGTTCTTC. It specifies CASSKGLNEQFF. Based on the CDR3 plus reference TRBV19 and TRBJ2-1, the full variable domain is DGGITQSPKYLFRKEGQNVTLSCEQNLNHDAMYWYRQDPGQGLRLIYYSQIVNDFQKGDIAEGYSVSREKKESFPLTVTSAQKNPTAFYLCASSKGLNEQFFGPGTRLTVL.

This clonotype was counted many times. CDR3 DNA sequence: TGTGCCAGTTACTTCGGTACTAACTATGGCTACACCTTC. Amino acid sequence: CASYFGTNYGYTF. The rearrangement uses TRBV19 and TRBJ1-2; D gene uncertain. The CDR3 runs 13 residues. V was cut by 8 bases and J by 0 bases, with 10 bases left in between. Germline loops: CDR1 LNHDA, CDR2 SQIVND (reference sequence).

This clonotype was recorded once. The rearrangement joins TRBV29-1 to TRBJ2-7; possible D gene TRBD1, 7 bases. The germline V gene encodes CDR1 SQVTM and CDR2 ANQGSEA. The CDR3 totals 14 residues. The germline V and J ends were trimmed by 2 bases and 0 bases, with 11 bases remaining between them. In DNA, the CDR3 is TGCAGCGTTGAACGCAGGGGGGTCTCCTACGAGCAGTACTTC. As protein: CSVERRGVSYEQYF.